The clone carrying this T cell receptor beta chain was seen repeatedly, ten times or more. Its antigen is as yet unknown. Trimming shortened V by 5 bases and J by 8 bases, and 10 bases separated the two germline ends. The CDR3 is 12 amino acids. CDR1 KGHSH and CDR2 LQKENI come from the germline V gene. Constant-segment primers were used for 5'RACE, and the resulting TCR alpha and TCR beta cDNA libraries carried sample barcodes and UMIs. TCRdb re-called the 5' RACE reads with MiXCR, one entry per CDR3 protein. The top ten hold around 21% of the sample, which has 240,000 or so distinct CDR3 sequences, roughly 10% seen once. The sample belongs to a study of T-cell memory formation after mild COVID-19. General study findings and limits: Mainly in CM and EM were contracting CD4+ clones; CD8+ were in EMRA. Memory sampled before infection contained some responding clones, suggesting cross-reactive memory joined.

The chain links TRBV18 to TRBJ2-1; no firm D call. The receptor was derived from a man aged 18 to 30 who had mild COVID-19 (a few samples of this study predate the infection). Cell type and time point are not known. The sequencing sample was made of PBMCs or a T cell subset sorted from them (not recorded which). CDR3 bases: TGTGCCAGCTCATCTCTGACCTATGAGCAGTTCTTC. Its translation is CASSSLTYEQFF.